This T cell receptor beta chain was identified in a study of T cell responses to AZD1222 COVID-19 vaccine. The data were produced by immunoSEQ multiplex PCR, yet TCRdb's version contains in-frame clones alone and is incomplete. This table holds approximately 140,000 clones, approximately 89% found once. Trimming cost V 3 bases and J 7 bases, with 13 bases left between them. The CDR3 sequence is 14 residues long. CDR1 and CDR2 (germline): SNHLY, FYNNEI. The origin of this receptor is an adult in good health. Source: peripheral blood, taken on day 0 of AZD1222 vaccination. J is TRBJ1-5 and V is TRBV2; tentative D call: TRBD1 (5 bases). CDR3 protein: CASSESGQTQPQHF. DNA of the CDR3: TGTGCCAGCAGTGAGTCCGGACAAACACAGCCCCAGCATTTT.